These T cell receptor beta chains were read from a single sample in a study of blood T cell repertoires in COVID-19. The assay was immunoSEQ multiplex PCR, and TCRdb's table has in-frame clones only and misses some. This table has about 440,000 clones, roughly 91% appearing once. Sequencing input: PBMCs or T cells enriched from blood (not recorded which). The receptors were gathered from a man between 18 and 29 years old who had recovered from COVID-19. Each CDR3 is given with its conserved first and last residue. The D gene is left open where the match is weak. Part of the rows lack a size; the others show once, few, many or a class for expanded clones.

>NA|TRBJ1-6|TRBV7-3|NA
TGTGCCAGCAGCTTAATAGAAATGTCACCCCTCCACTTT
CASSLIEMSPLHF
>NA|TRBJ2-7|TRBV9|TRBD1
TGTGCCAGCCCGGACAGGGGGATTGTTTCTAGCTACGAGCAGTACTTC
CASPDRGIVSSYEQYF
>once|TRBJ2-1|TRBV29-1|NA
TGCAGCGTTGAAGCCCGGGAAGCCTCCTACAATGAGCAGTTCTTC
CSVEAREASYNEQFF
>NA|TRBJ2-7|TRBV10-3|TRBD1
TGTGCCATCAGTGAAGCGATACCGGGACAGGGGAACGTCGAGCAGTACTTC
CAISEAIPGQGNVEQYF
>NA|TRBJ1-6|TRBV14|TRBD1
TGTGCCAGCAGCCAAACAGGGGTGGATTCACCCCTCCACTTT
CASSQTGVDSPLHF
>NA|TRBJ1-2|TRBV3-1/TRBV3-2|TRBD1
TGTGCCAGCAGCCGAACCGAACGGACAGGGACTGGCTACACCTTC
CASSRTERTGTGYTF
>NA|TRBJ2-7|TRBV7-2|TRBD2
TGTGCCAGCAGCCTGACTAGCGGCTACGAGCAGTACTTC
CASSLTSGYEQYF
>NA|TRBJ1-5|TRBV3-1/TRBV3-2|NA
TGTGCCAGCAGCCAATCGAGGGGGGGCGGAAAGCCCCAGCATTTT
CASSQSRGGGKPQHF
>NA|TRBJ1-1|TRBV12-5|NA
TGTGCTAGTGCCATCCTCAGGGGAAGTGAAACTGAAGCTTTCTTT
CASAILRGSETEAFF
>few|TRBJ1-2|TRBV28|NA
TGTGCCAGCAACACCGAGACAGGCATGAGGGGCTACACCTTC
CASNTETGMRGYTF
>NA|TRBJ1-3|TRBV28|NA
TGTGCCAGCAGTTCGAACGGTCGGGGAAACACCATATATTTT
CASSSNGRGNTIYF
>NA|TRBJ1-5|TRBV19|TRBD1
TGTGCCAGTAGGGAGACAGGGCAAAATCAGCCCCAGCATTTT
CASRETGQNQPQHF
>NA|TRBJ1-2|TRBV11-2|TRBD1
TGTGCCAGCAGCGTACAGGGGGCGCGGTATGGCTACACCTTC
CASSVQGARYGYTF
>NA|TRBJ1-2|TRBV19|NA
TGTGCCAGTAGTTCCGGGGGGGTCTATGGCTACACCTTC
CASSSGGVYGYTF
>NA|TRBJ2-5|TRBV7-2|TRBD1
TGTGCCAGCAGCTTAGGGGCGACAGGGTACACCCAAGAGACCCAGTACTTC
CASSLGATGYTQETQYF
>NA|TRBJ1-2|TRBV7-9|NA
TGTGCCAGCAGCTTAGGCAGGGATTATGGCTACACCTTC
CASSLGRDYGYTF
>few|TRBJ2-1|TRBV30|TRBD2
TGTGCCTGGGCTAGCGGGAGTCCTCCGCATGAGCAGTTCTTC
CAWASGSPPHEQFF
>NA|TRBJ2-2|TRBV28|TRBD2
TGTGCCAGCAGTCGGACTAGCGGGAGTCCCGGGGAGCTGTTTTTT
CASSRTSGSPGELFF
>NA|TRBJ1-4|TRBV5-1|TRBD1
TGCGCCAGCAGGCACGGTGAGGGGGCAGGGGAAAAACTGTTTTTT
CASRHGEGAGEKLFF
>NA|TRBJ2-1|TRBV27|NA
TGTGCCAGCTCTTTGAGCTCCTACAATGAGCAGTTCTTC
CASSLSSYNEQFF
>NA|TRBJ1-1|TRBV6-5|NA
TGTGCCAGCAGTTATTTAGGAGGCACTGAAGCTTTCTTT
CASSYLGGTEAFF
>NA|TRBJ1-1|TRBV18|NA
TGTGCCAGCTCACACGCGCTCGACAGCGAAGCTTTCTTT
CASSHALDSEAFF
>NA|TRBJ1-1|TRBV5-1|TRBD1
TGCGCCAGCAGCTTGGCCCCAGGGGGGAACACTGAAGCTTTCTTT
CASSLAPGGNTEAFF
>NA|TRBJ1-5|TRBV18|TRBD1
TGTGCCAGCTCCCCGGGACAGGGGGCACGGCCCCAGCATTTT
CASSPGQGARPQHF
>NA|TRBJ2-7|TRBV5-1|NA
TGCGCCAGCAGCTTGGAGGCAGGCGATCACTACGAGCAGTACTTC
CASSLEAGDHYEQYF
>once|TRBJ2-7|TRBV27|TRBD1
TGTGCCAGCAGTGCCTACTCCGGGACAGGGTCATACGAGCAGTACTTC
CASSAYSGTGSYEQYF
>NA|TRBJ1-1|TRBV5-1|TRBD1
TGCGCCAGCAGTGAGGGGGCGCTTGGTTCCACTGAAGCTTTCTTT
CASSEGALGSTEAFF
>NA|TRBJ2-1|TRBV28|TRBD1
TGTGCCAGCAGTACAGAGGCCCAGGGGGCCAATGAGCAGTTCTTC
CASSTEAQGANEQFF
>NA|TRBJ1-2|TRBV11-3|NA
TGTGCCAGCAGCTTAGCGGTCACAGGGAAAGGCTACACCTTC
CASSLAVTGKGYTF